This entry describes one T cell receptor (beta chain). What it binds is unknown. The data were obtained in a study of immune evolution from preneoplasia to lung adenocarcinoma. Study-wide context: HLA loss of heterozygosity: over 5.5% AIS, 15% MIA, about 35% ADC, none AAH.

Study findings and constraints: Highest clonality occurred in KRAS-mutant, not EGFR-mutant or double wild-type, nodules. Later-stage lesions seemingly showed higher T cell density and diversity than normal lung.

Profiling relied on immunoSEQ multiplex PCR, and the TCRdb table lists in-frame clones only, not all of them. The repertoire consists of roughly 38,000 clones, with roughly 71% occurring once and the leading ten covering around 6.5%. Sample: FFPE invasive lung adenocarcinoma tissue. This TCR was recovered from a person between 55 and 69 years old with lung adenocarcinoma.

In DNA, the CDR3 is TGTGCCATTACTTCCGGGACAGGGGGTTACGAGCAGTACTTC. Translating it yields CAITSGTGGYEQYF. The rearrangement links TRBV27 to TRBJ2-7; TRBD1 aligns across 11 bases. V was clipped by 10 bases and J by 4 bases; unmatched bases: 9. Germline-derived CDR1 and CDR2 are MNHEY and SMNVEV (reference sequence). This CDR3 has 14 residues.